This record covers a single T cell receptor (beta chain). The data originate from a study of blood T cell repertoires in COVID-19. Study context: Samples of COVID-19 (acute and convalescent) were obtained from the United States, Italy and Spain. Sources were T cells, B-cell-depleted T cells, or PBMCs; the material itself was cDNA or gDNA.

This CDR3 comprises 16 residues. Germline CDR1 reads SGDLS; CDR2 reads YYNGEE. Germline trimming cut 3 bases from V and 4 bases from J; bases unmatched to any gene: 2. As handled by the study authors: How many nucleated cells were present was estimated from reference gene primer amplification. Libraries were prepared by immunoSEQ multiplex PCR; TCRdb keeps only in-frame clonotypes and omits some of them. V, J and clone size derive from that table, while D and trimming were established from the DNA sequence. Seen here are about 200,000 clones, 80% to 90% observed once, and the top ten hold approximately 10%.

This TCR derives from a human donor with active or convalescent COVID-19. The donor label of this sample is uncertain. J is TRBJ2-2 and V is TRBV9, with 14 bases fitting TRBD2. The sample taken for sequencing was peripheral blood. The CDR3 nucleotides are TGTGCCAGCAGCGAGGGACTAGCGGGGGCCACCGGGGAGCTGTTTTTT. The encoded protein is CASSEGLAGATGELFF.